This TCR beta chain was sequenced for a study of T cells in Graves' hyperthyroidism and ophthalmopathy. Study-wide results and limits: The model anticipated ophthalmopathy a median around six months pre-onset. The blood repertoire included most of the expanded thyroid clonotypes above 0.001.

Researchers took RNA transcripts and amplified the TCR beta CDR3 regions from them. Using the HTBI primer set, a first-round RT-PCR was run on the TCR CDR3. TCRdb re-derived calls from the multiplex PCR reads in MiXCR, one entry per CDR3 protein. The table lists hundreds of thousands of distinct CDR3 sequences, about 12% of them singletons. This clonotype was counted ten times or more. The antigen remains unidentified. The CDR3 sequence is 17 residues long. The germline V gene has CDR1 SGHTA and CDR2 FQGTGA. The J segment lost 5 bases and the V segment lost 5 bases, leaving 17 bases of the junction unmatched.

The chain uses TRBV7-3 and TRBJ2-5; 7 nucleotides line up with TRBD2. The clonotype comes from a woman between 18 and 30 years old with Graves' hyperthyroidism. The sample consisted of blood. CDR3 sequence: CASSPSPGGARGETQYF. DNA of the CDR3: TGTGCCAGCAGCCCGTCTCCCGGCGGGGCGCGGGGGGAGACCCAGTACTTC.